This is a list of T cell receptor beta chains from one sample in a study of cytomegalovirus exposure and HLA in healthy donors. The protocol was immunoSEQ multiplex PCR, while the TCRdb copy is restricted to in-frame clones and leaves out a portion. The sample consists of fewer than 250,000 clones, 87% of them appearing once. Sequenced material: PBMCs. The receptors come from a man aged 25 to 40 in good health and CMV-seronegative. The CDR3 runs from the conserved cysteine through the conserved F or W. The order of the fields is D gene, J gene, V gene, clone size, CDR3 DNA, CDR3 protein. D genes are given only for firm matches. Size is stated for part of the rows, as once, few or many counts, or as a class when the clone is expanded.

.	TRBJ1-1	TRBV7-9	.	TGTGCCAGCAGGGAAGGGGCGGACACTGAAGCTTTCTTT	CASREGADTEAFF
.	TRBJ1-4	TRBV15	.	TGTGCCACCAGCAGAGATATGACGACAGCTGAAAAACTGTTTTTT	CATSRDMTTAEKLFF
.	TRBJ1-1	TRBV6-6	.	TGTGCCAGCGAGAAGGGGTTGACGACTGAAGCTTTCTTT	CASEKGLTTEAFF
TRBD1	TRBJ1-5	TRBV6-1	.	TGTGCCAGCAGCGCCGGGACAGTAAACAATCAGCCCCAGCATTTT	CASSAGTVNNQPQHF
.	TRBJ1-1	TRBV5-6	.	TGTGCCAGCAGCAGATCAGGGTTGCGGAACACTGAAGCTTTCTTT	CASSRSGLRNTEAFF
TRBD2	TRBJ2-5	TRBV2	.	TGTGCCAGCAGTGGAGTCAGACTAGCGGGGGCCTACCAAGAGACCCAGTACTTC	CASSGVRLAGAYQETQYF
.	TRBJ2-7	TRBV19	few	TGTGCCACAGGACAATCCAACGAGCAGTACTTC	CATGQSNEQYF
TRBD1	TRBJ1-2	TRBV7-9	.	TGTGCCAGTTCGACAGGGGGGGACCTCGGATATGGCTACACCTTC	CASSTGGDLGYGYTF
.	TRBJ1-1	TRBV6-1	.	TGTGCCAGCTGGGCAGGGGCTGAAGCTTTCTTT	CASWAGAEAFF
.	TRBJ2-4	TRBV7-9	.	TGTGCCAGCAGCTTAGAGCTAGCCAAAAACATTCAGTACTTC	CASSLELAKNIQYF
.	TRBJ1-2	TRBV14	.	TGTGCCAGCAGCCAAACAGGGAGCTATGGCTACACCTTC	CASSQTGSYGYTF
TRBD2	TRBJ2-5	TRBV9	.	TGTGCCAGCAGCGTAGGTTCTGGGGGGGGGACCCAGTACTTC	CASSVGSGGGTQYF
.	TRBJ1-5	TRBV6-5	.	TGTGCCAGCAGTTACCGGGGGTACCAGCCCCAGCATTTT	CASSYRGYQPQHF
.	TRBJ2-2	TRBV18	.	TGTGCCAGCTCACCTCCGGGAGTTAGCACCGGGGAGCTGTTTTTT	CASSPPGVSTGELFF
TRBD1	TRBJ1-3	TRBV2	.	TGTGCCAGCGCCGGACAGGGGGCTGGAAACACCATATATTTT	CASAGQGAGNTIYF
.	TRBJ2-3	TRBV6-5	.	TGTGCCAGCAGTTACGGTCAGGGTTGGGATACGCAGTATTTT	CASSYGQGWDTQYF
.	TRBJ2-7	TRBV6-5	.	TGTGCCAGCAGTTACTCGACTCGCTACGAGCAGTACTTC	CASSYSTRYEQYF
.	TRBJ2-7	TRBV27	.	TGTGCCAGCAGTTTCTCGGCAGGGTCGAACTACGAGCAGTACTTC	CASSFSAGSNYEQYF
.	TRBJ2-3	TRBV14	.	TGTGCCAGCAGCCTACCCCTTCAGAAGTTGCTCCCAGATACGCAGTATTTT	CASSLPLQKLLPDTQYF
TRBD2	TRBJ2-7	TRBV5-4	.	TGTGCCAGCAGCTTATCACTAGCGGGTTACGAGCAGTACTTC	CASSLSLAGYEQYF
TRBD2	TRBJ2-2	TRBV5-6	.	TGTGCCAGCAGCTCAACTAGCGGGGGGACCGGGGAGCTGTTTTTT	CASSSTSGGTGELFF
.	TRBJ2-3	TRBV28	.	TGTGCCAGCATTGTAATGACTAGCACAGATACGCAGTATTTT	CASIVMTSTDTQYF
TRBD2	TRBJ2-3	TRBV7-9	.	TGTTCCAGCAGCTTTACGCTGGGCGGGAGGGCCACGGATACGCAGTATTTT	CSSSFTLGGRATDTQYF
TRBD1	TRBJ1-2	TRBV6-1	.	TGTGCCAGCAGTGAAGTAATCGCAGGGGGCAGGGGCTACACCTTC	CASSEVIAGGRGYTF
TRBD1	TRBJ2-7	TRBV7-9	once	TGTGCCAGCAGCCCGAGACAGGGGGTCCTCAACGAGCAGTACTTC	CASSPRQGVLNEQYF
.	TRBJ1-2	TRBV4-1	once	TGCGCCAGCAGCCAAGATTCAGGGGCCCGCGGAAACTATGGCTACACCTTC	CASSQDSGARGNYGYTF
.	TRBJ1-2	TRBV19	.	TGTGCCAGTAGTAAAGGAGCTAACTATGGCTACACCTTC	CASSKGANYGYTF
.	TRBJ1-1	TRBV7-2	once	TGTGCCAGCAGCTTAAGGGAGGAGGGAGTTACTGAAGCTTTCTTT	CASSLREEGVTEAFF
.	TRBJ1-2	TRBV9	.	TGTGCCAGCAGAGAACTATATGGCTACACCTTC	CASRELYGYTF
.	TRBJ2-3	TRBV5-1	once	TGCGCCAGCAGCTTGTCAGGGGGGTTCGCAGATACGCAGTATTTT	CASSLSGGFADTQYF
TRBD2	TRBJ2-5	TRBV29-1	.	TGCAGCGTCGGGGGACTAGCGCCAGAAGAGACCCAGTACTTC	CSVGGLAPEETQYF
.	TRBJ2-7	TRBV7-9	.	TGTGCCAGCAGCCCAGGTTCCAGCTCCTACGAGCAGTACTTC	CASSPGSSSYEQYF
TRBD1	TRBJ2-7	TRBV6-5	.	TGTGCCAGCAGTCTCCGGGACAGGGTTGCCTACGAGCAGTACTTC	CASSLRDRVAYEQYF
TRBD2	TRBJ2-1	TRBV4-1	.	TGCGCCAGCAGCCCATCGGGAGGGATCTACAATGAGCAGTTCTTC	CASSPSGGIYNEQFF
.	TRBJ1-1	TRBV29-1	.	TGCAGCGTTCGCAGGGTCAACACTGAAGCTTTCTTT	CSVRRVNTEAFF
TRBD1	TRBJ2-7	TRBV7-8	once	TGTGCCAGCAGCTTCGGACAGGGTAGGAGCTCCTACGAGCAGTACTTC	CASSFGQGRSSYEQYF
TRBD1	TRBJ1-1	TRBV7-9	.	TGTGCCAGCAGCTTATTAGGACAGGAGACCTTCGGAGCTTTCTTT	CASSLLGQETFGAFF
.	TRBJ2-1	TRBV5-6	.	TGTGCCAGCAGCTTGTGGCGGAACAATGAGCAGTTCTTC	CASSLWRNNEQFF
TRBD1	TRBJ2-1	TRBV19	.	TGTGCCAGTAGTACTTACAGGGGGACCTACAATGAGCAGTTCTTC	CASSTYRGTYNEQFF
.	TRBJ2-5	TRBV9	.	TGTGCCAGCAGCCTCACAGGGACCCCCCAGGAGACCCAGTACTTC	CASSLTGTPQETQYF
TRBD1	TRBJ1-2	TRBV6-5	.	TGTGCCAGCAGTCGGACCAGGGGGTTCGATTATGGCTACACCTTC	CASSRTRGFDYGYTF
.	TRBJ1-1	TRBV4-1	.	TGCGCCAGCAGCCAAGCGGCACAGCTGAACACTGAAGCTTTCTTT	CASSQAAQLNTEAFF
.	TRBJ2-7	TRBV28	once	TGTGCCAGCAGTTTTATCAGGGTGGCCGGCGAGCAGTACTTC	CASSFIRVAGEQYF
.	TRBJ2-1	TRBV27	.	TGTGCCAGCAGTTTGAGCTCCTACAATGAGCAGTTCTTC	CASSLSSYNEQFF
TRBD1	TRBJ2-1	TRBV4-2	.	TGTGCCAGCAGCCAGTCGAACCAGGGGGCCCCCTACAATGAGCAGTTCTTC	CASSQSNQGAPYNEQFF
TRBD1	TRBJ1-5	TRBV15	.	TGTGCCACCAGCAGAGATATGACAGGGGGAATGACGGCCCAGCATTTT	CATSRDMTGGMTAQHF
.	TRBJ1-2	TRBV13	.	TGTGCCAGCAGCTCCCCGGTGGGGGGAGGCTATGGCTACACCTTC	CASSSPVGGGYGYTF
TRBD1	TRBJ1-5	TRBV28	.	TGTGCCAGCAGTACAGGGGGCCTAGATCAGCCCCAGCATTTT	CASSTGGLDQPQHF
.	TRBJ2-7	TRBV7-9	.	TGTGCCAGCAGCCCATCAACCTACGAGCAGTACTTC	CASSPSTYEQYF
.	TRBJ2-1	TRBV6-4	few	TGTGCCAGCAGTGAGGACAGCTCCTACAATGAGCAGTTCTTC	CASSEDSSYNEQFF
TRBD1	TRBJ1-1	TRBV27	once	TGTGCCAGCAGTTACGCGACAGGGTGGAACACTGAAGCTTTCTTT	CASSYATGWNTEAFF
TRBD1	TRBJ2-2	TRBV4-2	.	TGTGCCAGCAGCCAAGATGGGACAGCCCAGAACACCGGGGAGCTGTTTTTT	CASSQDGTAQNTGELFF